These T cell receptor beta chains were read from a single sample in a study of blood T cell repertoires in COVID-19. Sequencing was performed with immunoSEQ multiplex PCR; in TCRdb, only in-frame clones are kept and a portion is missing. This table holds 200,000 to 250,000 clones, 82% found once. The sample consisted of peripheral blood. These TCRs come from a woman older than 75 with acute or convalescent COVID-19. The CDR3 runs from the conserved cysteine through the conserved F or W. A D gene is named only where the DNA matches it firmly. Only some rows state a clone size, as once, few, many or a class for expanded clones.

v_call	cdr3_length	j_call	clone_size	d_call	cdr3_aa	cdr3_nt
TRBV5-1	16	TRBJ2-2	NA	NA	CASSLAGGAGTGELFF	TGCGCCAGCAGCTTGGCGGGGGGCGCGGGCACCGGGGAGCTGTTTTTT
TRBV5-4	16	TRBJ1-3	NA	NA	CASSLAGGLSGNTIYF	TGTGCCAGCAGCCTTGCGGGGGGCCTCTCTGGAAACACCATATATTTT
TRBV6-2/TRBV6-3	16	TRBJ1-6	NA	TRBD1	CASSWGQGGRHSPLHF	TGTGCCAGCAGTTGGGGACAGGGAGGTCGACATTCACCCCTCCACTTT
TRBV10-3	14	TRBJ1-2	NA	TRBD1	CAIRTGGDYFGYTF	TGTGCCATCAGGACAGGGGGCGATTATTTTGGCTACACCTTC
TRBV28	14	TRBJ1-5	NA	NA	CASNRVFSNQPQHF	TGTGCCAGCAACCGGGTATTTAGCAATCAGCCCCAGCATTTT
TRBV9	16	TRBJ2-5	NA	TRBD2	CASSVAGRGGQETQYF	TGTGCCAGCAGCGTAGCTGGGCGGGGGGGGCAAGAGACCCAGTACTTC
TRBV3-1/TRBV3-2	13	TRBJ1-1	NA	NA	CASSQESYSEAFF	TGTGCCAGCAGCCAAGAGTCATACTCTGAAGCTTTCTTT
TRBV6-5	15	TRBJ2-1	NA	TRBD1	CASSSTGGSYDEQFF	TGTGCCAGCAGTTCCACAGGGGGCTCGTACGATGAGCAGTTCTTC
TRBV11-2	14	TRBJ1-2	NA	TRBD1	CASSQGAGVYGYTF	TGTGCCAGCAGCCAGGGGGCTGGGGTCTATGGCTACACCTTC
TRBV9	16	TRBJ2-3	once	NA	CASSRGATYSTDTQYF	TGTGCCAGCAGTCGTGGGGCTACCTACTCCACAGATACGCAGTATTTT
TRBV7-2	15	TRBJ1-5	NA	TRBD1	CASSFQGVSNQPQHF	TGTGCCAGCAGCTTTCAGGGGGTCAGCAATCAGCCCCAGCATTTT
TRBV3-1/TRBV3-2	13	TRBJ2-3	NA	NA	CASSRGGHDTQYF	TGTGCCAGCAGCCGGGGGGGCCATGATACGCAGTATTTT
TRBV19	15	TRBJ2-1	once	TRBD2	CASSIGGGSYNEQFF	TGTGCCAGTAGTATCGGCGGGGGCTCCTACAATGAGCAGTTCTTC
TRBV28	14	TRBJ1-2	NA	NA	CASSLGGGNYGYTF	TGTGCCAGCAGTCTCGGCGGGGGCAACTATGGCTACACCTTC
TRBV19	18	TRBJ2-1	NA	TRBD1	CASSIGTGGAGHGYEQFF	TGTGCCAGTAGTATAGGGACAGGGGGCGCAGGACATGGCTATGAGCAGTTCTTC
TRBV6-5	15	TRBJ1-1	NA	TRBD1	CASSYRRTGGVSAFF	TGTGCCAGCAGTTACCGCCGAACAGGGGGGGTCAGTGCTTTCTTT
TRBV2	15	TRBJ1-5	NA	TRBD1	CASSGTGHSNQPQHF	TGTGCCAGCAGTGGGACAGGACATAGCAATCAGCCCCAGCATTTT
TRBV5-1	12	TRBJ2-7	NA	NA	CASSSQDNEQYF	TGCGCCAGCAGCTCTCAGGACAACGAGCAGTACTTC
TRBV28	15	TRBJ1-1	NA	NA	CASLPTAGSNTEAFF	TGTGCCAGCCTCCCGACGGCGGGGTCGAACACTGAAGCTTTCTTT
TRBV28	15	TRBJ2-5	NA	TRBD2	CASRNAGGEQETQYF	TGTGCCAGCAGAAACGCGGGGGGGGAACAAGAGACCCAGTACTTC
TRBV28	14	TRBJ2-2	NA	NA	CASSRGGDTGELFF	TGTGCCAGCTCAAGGGGCGGGGACACCGGGGAGCTGTTTTTT
TRBV19	16	TRBJ1-6	once	NA	CASSISTWARGSPLHF	TGTGCCAGTAGTATATCTACCTGGGCCCGGGGGTCACCCCTCCACTTT
TRBV6-5	12	TRBJ2-7	NA	NA	CASSYGGSEQYF	TGTGCCAGCAGTTACGGGGGCTCCGAGCAGTACTTC
TRBV24-1	14	TRBJ2-3	NA	TRBD2	CATSSGLGVDTQYF	TGTGCCACCAGCTCGGGACTAGGGGTAGATACGCAGTATTTT
TRBV19	14	TRBJ2-1	once	TRBD2	CASRRGGLYNEQFF	TGTGCCAGTAGGCGGGGGGGCCTCTACAATGAGCAGTTCTTC
TRBV19	14	TRBJ1-6	NA	NA	CASNRGQSNSPLHF	TGTGCCAGTAATAGAGGACAGAGTAATTCACCCCTCCACTTT
TRBV4-1	17	TRBJ2-3	NA	TRBD2	CASSQGWRGDPTDTQYF	TGCGCCAGCAGCCAAGGATGGCGGGGGGACCCCACAGATACGCAGTATTTT
TRBV5-1	12	TRBJ2-7	NA	TRBD1	CASSTGGYEQYF	TGCGCCAGCAGCACAGGGGGCTACGAGCAGTACTTC
TRBV7-9	14	TRBJ1-4	NA	TRBD1	CASSLTGQSEKLFF	TGTGCCAGCAGCTTAACGGGACAGTCTGAAAAACTGTTTTTT
TRBV20-1	11	TRBJ1-2	few	NA	CSAPDIYGYTF	TGCAGTGCTCCAGATATCTATGGCTACACCTTC